This TCR beta chain appears in the sequencing data of a study of blood T cell repertoires in COVID-19. In the study overall: Acute-phase and convalescent COVID-19 samples originated in the United States, Italy and Spain. The analysed material was cDNA or gDNA that came from T cells, B-cell-depleted T cells, or PBMCs.

Trimming pared 0 bases from V and 7 bases from J, leaving 19 bases between. This CDR3 has 16 residues. Germline V gives CDR1 SGDLS, CDR2 YYNGEE. Original processing notes: Estimated nucleated cell counts came from reference gene primer amplification. Profiled with immunoSEQ multiplex PCR; TCRdb holds only in-frame clones, not every one. The DNA gave D and trimming, while V, J and clone size come from that table. The sample carries a few hundred thousand clones, around 84% recorded once. This sequence originates from a human donor with acute or convalescent COVID-19. The donor label of this sample is uncertain. The chain has TRBV9 and TRBJ1-1, with D possibly being TRBD1 (6 bases). The sample was peripheral blood. DNA for the CDR3: TGTGCCAGCAGCGTAGCTTTGGGGGGGCCTAATATTGAAGCTTTCTTT. Protein product: CASSVALGGPNIEAFF.